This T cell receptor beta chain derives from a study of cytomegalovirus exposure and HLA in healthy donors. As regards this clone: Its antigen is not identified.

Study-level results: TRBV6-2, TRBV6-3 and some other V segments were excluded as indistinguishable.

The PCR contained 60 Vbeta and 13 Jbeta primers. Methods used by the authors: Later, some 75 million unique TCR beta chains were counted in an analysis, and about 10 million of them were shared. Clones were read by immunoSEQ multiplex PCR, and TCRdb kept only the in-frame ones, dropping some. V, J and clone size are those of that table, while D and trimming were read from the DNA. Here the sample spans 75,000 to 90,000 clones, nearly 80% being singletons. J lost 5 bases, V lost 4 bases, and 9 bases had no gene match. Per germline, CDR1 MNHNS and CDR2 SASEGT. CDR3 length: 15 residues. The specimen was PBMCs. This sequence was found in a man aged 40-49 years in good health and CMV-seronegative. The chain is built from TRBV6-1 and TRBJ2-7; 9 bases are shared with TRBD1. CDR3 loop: CASSVHRDRDDEQYF. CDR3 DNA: TGTGCCAGCAGTGTTCACCGGGACAGGGACGACGAGCAGTACTTC.